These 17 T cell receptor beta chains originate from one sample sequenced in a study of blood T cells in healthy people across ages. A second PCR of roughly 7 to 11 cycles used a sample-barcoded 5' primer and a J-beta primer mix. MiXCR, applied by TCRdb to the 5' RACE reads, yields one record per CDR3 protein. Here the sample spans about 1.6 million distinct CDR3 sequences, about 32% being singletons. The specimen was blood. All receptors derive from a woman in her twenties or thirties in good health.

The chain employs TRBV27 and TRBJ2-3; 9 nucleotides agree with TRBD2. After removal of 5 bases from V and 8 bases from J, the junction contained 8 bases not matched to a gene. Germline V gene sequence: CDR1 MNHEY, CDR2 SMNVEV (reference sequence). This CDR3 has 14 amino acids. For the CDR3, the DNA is TGTGCCAGCAGTCCCACGACTAGCGGTGGTACGCAGTATTTT. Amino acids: CASSPTTSGGTQYF.

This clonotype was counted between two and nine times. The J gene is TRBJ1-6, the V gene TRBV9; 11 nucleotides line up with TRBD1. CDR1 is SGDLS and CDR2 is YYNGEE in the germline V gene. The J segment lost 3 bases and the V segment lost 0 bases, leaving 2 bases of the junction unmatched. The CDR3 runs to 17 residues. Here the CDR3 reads CASSVGTGGNYNSPLHF. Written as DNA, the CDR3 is TGTGCCAGCAGCGTAGGGACAGGGGGCAACTATAATTCACCCCTCCACTTT.

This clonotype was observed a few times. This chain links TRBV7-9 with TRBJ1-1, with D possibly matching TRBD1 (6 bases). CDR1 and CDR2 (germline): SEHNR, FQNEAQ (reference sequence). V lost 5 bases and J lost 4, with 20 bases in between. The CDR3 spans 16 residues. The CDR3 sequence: CASSPTSGGPGTEAFF. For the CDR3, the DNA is TGTGCCAGCAGCCCCACATCGGGGGGGCCGGGCACTGAAGCTTTCTTT. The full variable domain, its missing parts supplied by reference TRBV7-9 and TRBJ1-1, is DTGVSQNPRHKITKRGQNVTFRCDPISEHNRLYWYRQTLGQGPEFLTYFQNEAQLEKSRLLSDRFSAERPKGSFSTLEIQRTEQGDSAMYLCASSPTSGGPGTEAFFGQGTRLTVV.

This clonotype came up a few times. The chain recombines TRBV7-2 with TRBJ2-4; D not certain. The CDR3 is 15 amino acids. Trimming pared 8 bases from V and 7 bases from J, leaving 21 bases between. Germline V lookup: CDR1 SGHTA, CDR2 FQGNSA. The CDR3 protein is CASGFGQYPGNIQYF. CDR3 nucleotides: TGTGCCAGCGGGTTCGGGCAATACCCCGGGAACATTCAGTACTTC. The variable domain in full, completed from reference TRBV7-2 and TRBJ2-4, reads GAGVSQSPSNKVTEKGKDVELRCDPISGHTALYWYRQSLGQGLEFLIYFQGNSAPDKSGLPSDRFSAERTGGSVSTLTIQRTQQEDSAVYLCASGFGQYPGNIQYFGAGTRLSVL.

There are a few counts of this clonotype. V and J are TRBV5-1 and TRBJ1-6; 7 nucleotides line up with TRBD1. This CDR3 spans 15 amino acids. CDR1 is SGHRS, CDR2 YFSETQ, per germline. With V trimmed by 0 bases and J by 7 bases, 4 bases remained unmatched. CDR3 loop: CASSLEQGQNSPLHF. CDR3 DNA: TGCGCCAGCAGCTTGGAACAGGGGCAGAATTCACCCCTCCACTTT.

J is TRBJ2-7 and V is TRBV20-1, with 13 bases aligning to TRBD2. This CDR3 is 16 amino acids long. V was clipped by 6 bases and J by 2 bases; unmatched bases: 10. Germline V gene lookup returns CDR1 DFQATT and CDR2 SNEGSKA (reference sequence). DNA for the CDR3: TGCAGTGCGCTACTAGCGGGGGGGAGAAAGACCTACGAGCAGTACTTC. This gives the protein CSALLAGGRKTYEQYF.

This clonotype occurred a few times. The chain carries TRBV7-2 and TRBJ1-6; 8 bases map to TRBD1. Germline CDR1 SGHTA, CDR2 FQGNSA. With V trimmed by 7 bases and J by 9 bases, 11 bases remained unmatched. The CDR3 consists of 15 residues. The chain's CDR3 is CASTSKDRVVSPLHF. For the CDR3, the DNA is TGTGCCAGCACCTCAAAGGACAGGGTTGTTTCACCCCTCCACTTT.

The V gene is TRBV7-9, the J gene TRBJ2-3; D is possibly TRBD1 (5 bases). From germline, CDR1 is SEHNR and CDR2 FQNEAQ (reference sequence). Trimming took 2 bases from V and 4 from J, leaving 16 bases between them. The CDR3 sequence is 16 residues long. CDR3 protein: CASSLISVQGPDTQYF. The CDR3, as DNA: TGTGCCAGCAGCTTAATATCGGTGCAGGGCCCAGATACGCAGTATTTT.

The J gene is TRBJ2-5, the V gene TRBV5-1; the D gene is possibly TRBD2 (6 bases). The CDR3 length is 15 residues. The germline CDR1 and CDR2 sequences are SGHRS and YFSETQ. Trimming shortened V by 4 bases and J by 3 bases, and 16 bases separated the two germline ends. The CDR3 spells CASSPRGSGKETQYF. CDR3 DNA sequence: TGCGCCAGCAGCCCTCGGGGTAGCGGCAAAGAGACCCAGTACTTC.

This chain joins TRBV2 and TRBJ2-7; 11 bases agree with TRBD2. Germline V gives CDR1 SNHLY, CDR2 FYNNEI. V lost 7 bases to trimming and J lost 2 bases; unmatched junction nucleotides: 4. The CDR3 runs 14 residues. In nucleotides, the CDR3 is TGTGCCAGCACCGGTAGCGGGAGGGCCTACGAGCAGTACTTC. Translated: CASTGSGRAYEQYF.

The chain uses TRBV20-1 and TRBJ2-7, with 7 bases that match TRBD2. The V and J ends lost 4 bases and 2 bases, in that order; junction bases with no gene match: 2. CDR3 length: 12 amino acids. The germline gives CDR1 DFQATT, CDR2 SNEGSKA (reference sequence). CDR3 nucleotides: TGCAGTGCTACGGCGGGAGCCTACGAGCAGTACTTC. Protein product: CSATAGAYEQYF.

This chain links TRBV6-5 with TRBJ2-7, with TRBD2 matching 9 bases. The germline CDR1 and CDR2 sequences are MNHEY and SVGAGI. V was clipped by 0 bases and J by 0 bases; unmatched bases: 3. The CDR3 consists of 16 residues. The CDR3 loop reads CASSYSTSGLSYEQYF. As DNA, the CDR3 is TGTGCCAGCAGTTACTCGACTAGCGGCCTCTCCTACGAGCAGTACTTC.

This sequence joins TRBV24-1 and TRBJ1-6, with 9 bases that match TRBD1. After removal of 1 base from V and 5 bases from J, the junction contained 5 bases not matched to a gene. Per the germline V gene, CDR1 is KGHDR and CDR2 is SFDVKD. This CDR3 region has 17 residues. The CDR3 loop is CATSDFTGTGNNSPLHF. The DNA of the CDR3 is TGTGCCACCAGTGATTTCACCGGGACAGGGAATAATTCACCCCTCCACTTT.

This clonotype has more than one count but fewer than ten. The CDR3 region has the DNA TGTGCCAGCAGTGGGACAGCCCAAAATAATGAGCAGTTCTTC. It specifies CASSGTAQNNEQFF. V is TRBV2 and J is TRBJ2-1, with D perhaps TRBD1 (6 bases). Trimming removed 4 bases from V and 7 bases from J, with 14 bases in between. The CDR3 extends over 14 amino acids. CDR1 is SNHLY and CDR2 is FYNNEI in the germline V gene.

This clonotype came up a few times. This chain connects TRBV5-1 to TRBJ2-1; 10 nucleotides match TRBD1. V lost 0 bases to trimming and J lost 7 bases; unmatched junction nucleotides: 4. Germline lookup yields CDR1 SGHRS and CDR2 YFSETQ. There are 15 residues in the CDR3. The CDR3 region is CASSLAGDRGNEQFF. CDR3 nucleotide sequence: TGCGCCAGCAGCTTGGCCGGGGACAGGGGAAATGAGCAGTTCTTC.

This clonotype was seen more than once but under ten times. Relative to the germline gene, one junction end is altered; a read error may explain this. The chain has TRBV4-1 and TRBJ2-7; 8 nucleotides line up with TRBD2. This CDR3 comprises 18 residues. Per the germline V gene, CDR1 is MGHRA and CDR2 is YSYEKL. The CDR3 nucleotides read TGCACCAGCAGCCAGGATCTAACCAGGCTAGCGGGCTCCTACGAGCAGTACTTC. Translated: CTSSQDLTRLAGSYEQYF.

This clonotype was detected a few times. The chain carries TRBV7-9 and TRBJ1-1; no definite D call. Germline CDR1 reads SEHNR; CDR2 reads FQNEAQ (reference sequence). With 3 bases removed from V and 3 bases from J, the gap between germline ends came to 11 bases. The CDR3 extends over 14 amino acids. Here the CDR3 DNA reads TGTGCCAGCAGCTTTCCCCTAGTGGACACTGAAGCTTTCTTT. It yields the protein CASSFPLVDTEAFF.